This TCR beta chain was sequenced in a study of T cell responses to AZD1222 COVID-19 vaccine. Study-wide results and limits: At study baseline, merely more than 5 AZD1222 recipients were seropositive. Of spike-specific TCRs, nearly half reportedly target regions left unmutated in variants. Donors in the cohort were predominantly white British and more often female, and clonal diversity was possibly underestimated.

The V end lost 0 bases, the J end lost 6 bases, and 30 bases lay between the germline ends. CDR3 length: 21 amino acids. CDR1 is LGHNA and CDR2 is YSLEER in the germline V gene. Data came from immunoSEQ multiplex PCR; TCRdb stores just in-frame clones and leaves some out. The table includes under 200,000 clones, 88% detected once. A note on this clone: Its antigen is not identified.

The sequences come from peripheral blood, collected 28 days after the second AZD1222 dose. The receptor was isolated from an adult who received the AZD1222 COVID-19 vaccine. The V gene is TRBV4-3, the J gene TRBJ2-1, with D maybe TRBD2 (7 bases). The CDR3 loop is CASSQDHRWEGGGKNPNEQFF. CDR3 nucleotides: TGCGCCAGCAGCCAAGATCATCGATGGGAGGGGGGTGGCAAAAACCCCAATGAGCAGTTCTTC.